This TCR beta chain was observed in a study of blood T cell repertoires in COVID-19. Study summary: Acute and convalescent COVID-19 specimens originated in the United States, Italy and Spain. The analysed material was cDNA or gDNA that came from T cells, B-cell-depleted T cells, or PBMCs.

Study processing details: Quantification of nucleated cells was approximated via reference gene primer amplification. Measured with immunoSEQ multiplex PCR; TCRdb has only the in-frame clones, and not every one. V, J and clone size derive from that table, while D and trimming were established from the DNA sequence. The data show about 98,000 clones, with approximately 82% seen just once and roughly a tenth held by the top ten. The clonotype was recovered from a man aged 65-85 years with active or convalescent COVID-19. The specimen was peripheral blood.

The DNA of the CDR3 is TGTGCCAGTAGCGCAGGGTTCTTTCAAGAGACCCAGTACTTC. Protein product: CASSAGFFQETQYF. The chain links TRBV19 to TRBJ2-5; D possibly corresponds to TRBD1 (5 bases). Trimming cost V 6 bases and J 2 bases, with 13 bases left between them. Germline CDR1 and CDR2: LNHDA and SQIVND (reference sequence). The CDR3 sequence is 14 residues long.